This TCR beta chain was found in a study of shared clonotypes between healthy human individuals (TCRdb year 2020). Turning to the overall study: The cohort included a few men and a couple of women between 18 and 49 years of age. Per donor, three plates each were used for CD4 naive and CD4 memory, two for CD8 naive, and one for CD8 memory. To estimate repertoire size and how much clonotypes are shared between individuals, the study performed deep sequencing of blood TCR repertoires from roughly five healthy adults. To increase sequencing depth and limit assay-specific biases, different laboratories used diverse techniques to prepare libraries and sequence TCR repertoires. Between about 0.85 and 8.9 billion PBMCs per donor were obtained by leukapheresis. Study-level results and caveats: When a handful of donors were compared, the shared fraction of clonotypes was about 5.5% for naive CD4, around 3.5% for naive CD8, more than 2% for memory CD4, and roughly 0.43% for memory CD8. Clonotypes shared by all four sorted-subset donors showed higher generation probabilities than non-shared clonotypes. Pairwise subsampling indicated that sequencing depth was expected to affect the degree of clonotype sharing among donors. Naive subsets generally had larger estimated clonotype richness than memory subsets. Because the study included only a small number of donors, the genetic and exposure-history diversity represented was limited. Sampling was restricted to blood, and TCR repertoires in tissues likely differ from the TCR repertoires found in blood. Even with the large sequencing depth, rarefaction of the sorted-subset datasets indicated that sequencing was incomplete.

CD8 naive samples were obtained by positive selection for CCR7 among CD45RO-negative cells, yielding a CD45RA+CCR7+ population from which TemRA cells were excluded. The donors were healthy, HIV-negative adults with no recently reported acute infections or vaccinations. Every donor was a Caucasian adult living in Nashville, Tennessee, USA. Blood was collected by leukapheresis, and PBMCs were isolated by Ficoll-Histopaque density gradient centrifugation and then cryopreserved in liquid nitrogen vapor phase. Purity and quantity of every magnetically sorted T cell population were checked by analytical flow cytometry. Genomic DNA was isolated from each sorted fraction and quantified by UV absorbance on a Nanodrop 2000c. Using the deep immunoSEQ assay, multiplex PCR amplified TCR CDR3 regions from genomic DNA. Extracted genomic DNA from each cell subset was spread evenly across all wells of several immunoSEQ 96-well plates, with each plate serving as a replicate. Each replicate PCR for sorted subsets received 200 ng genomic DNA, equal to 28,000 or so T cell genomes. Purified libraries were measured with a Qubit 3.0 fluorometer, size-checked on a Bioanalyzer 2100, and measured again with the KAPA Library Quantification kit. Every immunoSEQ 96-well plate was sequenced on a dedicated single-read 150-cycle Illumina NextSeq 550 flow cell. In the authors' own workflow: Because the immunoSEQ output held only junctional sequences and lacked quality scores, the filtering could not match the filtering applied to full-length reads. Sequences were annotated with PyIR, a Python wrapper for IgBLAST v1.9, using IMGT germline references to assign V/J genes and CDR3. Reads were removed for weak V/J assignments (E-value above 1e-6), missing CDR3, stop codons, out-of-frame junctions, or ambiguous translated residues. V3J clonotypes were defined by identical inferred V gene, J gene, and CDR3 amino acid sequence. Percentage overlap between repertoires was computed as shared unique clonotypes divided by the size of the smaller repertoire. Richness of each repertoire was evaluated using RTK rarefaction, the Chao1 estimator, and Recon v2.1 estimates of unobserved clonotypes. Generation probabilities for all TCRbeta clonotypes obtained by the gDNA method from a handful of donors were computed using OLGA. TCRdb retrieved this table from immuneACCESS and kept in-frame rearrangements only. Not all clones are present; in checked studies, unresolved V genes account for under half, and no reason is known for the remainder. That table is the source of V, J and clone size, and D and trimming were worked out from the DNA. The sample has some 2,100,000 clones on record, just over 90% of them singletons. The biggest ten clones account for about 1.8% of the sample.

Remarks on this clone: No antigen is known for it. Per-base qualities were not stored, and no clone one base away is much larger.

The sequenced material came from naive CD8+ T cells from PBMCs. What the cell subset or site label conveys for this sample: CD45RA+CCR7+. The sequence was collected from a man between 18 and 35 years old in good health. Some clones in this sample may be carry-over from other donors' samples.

CDR3 loop: CASRELSDGPTEAFF. The sequence in DNA is TGTGCCAGCAGGGAACTATCGGACGGCCCCACTGAAGCTTTCTTT. The V and J segments used are TRBV5-5 and TRBJ1-1; a confident D gene designation cannot be given. From the cysteine through the phenylalanine, the CDR3 covers 15 amino acids. CDR3 DNA is the only sequence kept; it has 45 bases, read in frame from the first base. The germline V gene (reference sequence) provides CDR1 SGHKS and CDR2 YYEKEE. V and J lose 5 bases and 4 bases, and a span of 18 bases separates them.